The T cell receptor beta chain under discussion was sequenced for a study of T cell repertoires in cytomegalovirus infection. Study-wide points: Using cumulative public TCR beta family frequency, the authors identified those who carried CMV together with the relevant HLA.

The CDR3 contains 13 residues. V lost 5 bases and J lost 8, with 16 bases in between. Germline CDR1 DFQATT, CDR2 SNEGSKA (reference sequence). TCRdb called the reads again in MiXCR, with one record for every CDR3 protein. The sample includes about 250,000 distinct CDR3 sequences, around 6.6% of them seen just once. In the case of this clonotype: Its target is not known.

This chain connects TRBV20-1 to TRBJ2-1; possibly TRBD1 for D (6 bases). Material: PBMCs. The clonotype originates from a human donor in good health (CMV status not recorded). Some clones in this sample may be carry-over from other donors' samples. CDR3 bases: TGCAGTGCTCGAAGCCCTGGGGGCGATGAGCAGTTCTTC. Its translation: CSARSPGGDEQFF.